This TCR beta chain is drawn from a study of blood T cell repertoires in COVID-19. Background on the study: Sites in the United States, Italy and Spain provided acute and convalescent COVID-19 samples. Sources were T cells, B-cell-depleted T cells, or PBMCs; the material itself was cDNA or gDNA.

Under the authors' procedure: Reference gene primer amplification gave estimated nucleated cell counts. Using immunoSEQ multiplex PCR, the repertoire was profiled, and TCRdb retains in-frame clones only, with some absent. V and J calls and clone size are as listed in that table; D and trimming were resolved from the DNA. The sample carries approximately 100,000 clones, more than 75% recorded once. Looked up from germline, CDR1 is SGDLS and CDR2 is YYNGEE. This CDR3 comprises 17 residues. V gave up 0 bases and J gave up 5 bases; unmatched junction bases: 13. Sequencing was performed on peripheral blood. The sequence derives from a human donor in a cohort sampled during active COVID-19. This rearrangement joins TRBV9 to TRBJ1-2; 7 nucleotides match TRBD1. This CDR3 is CASSVDPRQGERYGYTF. For the CDR3, the DNA is TGTGCCAGCAGCGTAGATCCCAGACAGGGAGAGCGATATGGCTACACCTTC.